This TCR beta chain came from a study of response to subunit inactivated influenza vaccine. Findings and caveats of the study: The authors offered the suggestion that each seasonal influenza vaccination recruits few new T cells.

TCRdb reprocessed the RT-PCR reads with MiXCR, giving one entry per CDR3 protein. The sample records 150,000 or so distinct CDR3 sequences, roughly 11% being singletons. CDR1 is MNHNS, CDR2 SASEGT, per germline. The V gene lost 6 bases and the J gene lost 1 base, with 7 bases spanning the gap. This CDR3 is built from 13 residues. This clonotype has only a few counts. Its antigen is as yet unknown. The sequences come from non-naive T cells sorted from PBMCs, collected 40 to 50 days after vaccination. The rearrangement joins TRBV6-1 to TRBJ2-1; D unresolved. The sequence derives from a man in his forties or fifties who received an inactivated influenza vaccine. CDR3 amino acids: CASSPRSYNEQFF. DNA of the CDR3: TGTGCCAGCAGCCCAAGGTCCTACAATGAGCAGTTCTTC.